Presented here are 8 T cell receptor beta chains from one specimen sequenced in a study of CD4 T cells in relation to SARS-CoV-2 and coronaviruses. These TCRs are of unknown antigen specificity. CD4+ T cells from unexposed donors were obtained before the COVID-19 pandemic (2011-2018). After about ten days of culture, CD4+ T cells were isolated. The protocol was immunoSEQ multiplex PCR, while the TCRdb copy is restricted to in-frame clones and leaves out a portion. The sample lists tens of thousands of clones, about 71% occurring once. The sequencing sample was made of CD4+ T cells from PBMCs, cultured in vitro. Every receptor here comes from a human donor in good health.

The J gene is TRBJ2-7, the V gene TRBV18; D possibly corresponds to TRBD1 (6 bases). Trimming took 0 bases from V and 0 from J, leaving 12 bases between them. The germline V gene has CDR1 KGHSH and CDR2 LQKENI. The CDR3 is 16 residues long. The DNA for the CDR3 is TGTGCCAGCTCACCACCTACAGGGTTAGGCTCCTACGAGCAGTACTTC. It specifies CASSPPTGLGSYEQYF. Looking up the rest from reference TRBV18 and TRBJ2-7 gives the full variable domain: NAGVMQNPRHLVRRRGQEARLRCSPMKGHSHVYWYRQLPEEGLKFMVYLQKENIIDESGMPKERFSAEFPKEGPSILRIQQVVRGDSAAYFCASSPPTGLGSYEQYFGPGTRLTVT.

The V gene is TRBV5-8, the J gene TRBJ2-5, with D uncertain. Germline CDR1 reads SGHTS; CDR2 reads YDEGEE. V was clipped by 3 bases and J by 0 bases, with 9 bases between them. CDR3 length: 14 amino acids. CDR3 nucleotides: TGTGCCAGCAGCTCACGCTTGTACCAAGAGACCCAGTACTTC. This gives the protein CASSSRLYQETQYF.

The chain uses TRBV6-2 or TRBV6-3 and TRBJ1-2, with 9 positions matching TRBD1. This CDR3 contains 14 residues. The germline V gene has CDR1 MNHEY and CDR2 SVGEGT. V lost 2 bases to trimming and J lost 6 bases; unmatched junction nucleotides: 4. In DNA form, the CDR3 reads TGTGCCAGCAGTTACCCGGACAGGGGCCATGGCTACACCTTC. Its protein is CASSYPDRGHGYTF.

The rearrangement uses TRBV5-1 and TRBJ1-3; 7 bases fit TRBD1. Germline V lookup: CDR1 SGHRS, CDR2 YFSETQ. The CDR3 length is 16 residues. J gave up 2 bases and V 3 bases, and 8 bases lay outside the gene matches. The CDR3 DNA reads as TGCGCCAGCAGCTCTTCCTTACAGGGGACTGGAAACACCATATATTTT. Translated, it gives CASSSSLQGTGNTIYF.

The chain uses TRBV18 and TRBJ2-3; the match to TRBD2 covers 12 bases. CDR3 length: 16 amino acids. J gave up 3 bases and V 3 bases, and 4 bases lay outside the gene matches. Germline values: CDR1 KGHSH, CDR2 LQKENI. CDR3 amino acids: CASSPGLAGKTDTQYF. CDR3 coding DNA: TGTGCCAGCTCACCTGGACTAGCGGGAAAAACAGATACGCAGTATTTT.

This sequence joins TRBV4-1 and TRBJ1-5, with a tentative D call TRBD1 (6 bases). The CDR3 is 16 amino acids. V was cut by 0 bases and J by 0 bases, with 9 bases left in between. Germline CDR1 and CDR2: MGHRA and YSYEKL. DNA of the CDR3: TGCGCCAGCAGCCAAGAGTCCAGGGGTAGCAATCAGCCCCAGCATTTT. Protein: CASSQESRGSNQPQHF.

Only a few counts were recorded for this clone. This chain joins TRBV7-9 and TRBJ2-7; 11 positions agree with TRBD2. This CDR3 comprises 15 residues. V lost 3 bases to trimming and J lost 7 bases; unmatched junction nucleotides: 8. Germline values: CDR1 SEHNR, CDR2 FQNEAQ (reference sequence). In nucleotides, the CDR3 is TGTGCCAGCAGCTTCGGAGGACTAGCGGGTACAGAGCAGTACTTC. It translates to CASSFGGLAGTEQYF. The full variable domain, with the rest looked up from reference TRBV7-9 and TRBJ2-7, is DTGVSQNPRHKITKRGQNVTFRCDPISEHNRLYWYRQTLGQGPEFLTYFQNEAQLEKSRLLSDRFSAERPKGSFSTLEIQRTEQGDSAMYLCASSFGGLAGTEQYFGPGTRLTVT.

The rearrangement uses TRBV3-1 (or the pseudogene TRBV3-2) and TRBJ2-3; D is perhaps TRBD2 (5 bases). CDR3 length equals 15 residues. The germline gives CDR1 LGHDT, CDR2 YNNKEL (reference sequence). The V gene lost 4 bases and the J gene lost 4 bases, with 15 bases spanning the gap. The CDR3 nucleotides read TGTGCCAGCAGCCCCTTGGGGTCCGGGGCAGATACGCAGTATTTT. As protein: CASSPLGSGADTQYF.